The following is a TCR beta chain sequence with its context. The CDR3 is 18 amino acids. Germline V gene data show CDR1 as SNHLY and CDR2 as FYNNEI. V lost 7 bases, J lost 5 bases, and 20 bases stayed unmatched. Two negative PCRs, clearance, or symptom resolution characterized the recovered Cohort 3 donors. This sample was included in a study of blood T cell repertoires in COVID-19. The repertoire was sequenced with immunoSEQ multiplex PCR; TCRdb's copy has only in-frame clones and lacks some. This sample carries fewer than 350,000 clones, roughly 85% of them seen once, and the ten largest clones take 2.2%.

This sequence was found in a man aged 25-45 years who had recovered from COVID-19. The sequencing input was PBMCs or T cells enriched from blood (not recorded which). The chain has TRBV2 and TRBJ2-7; TRBD1 matches 10 bases. CDR3 sequence reads: CASIGGDRGLSYVNEQYF. Written as DNA, the CDR3 is TGTGCCAGCATAGGAGGGGACAGGGGCCTCTCTTACGTAAACGAGCAGTACTTC.